The next 19 T cell receptor beta chains were all read from a single sample in a study of blood T cells in healthy people across ages. Then a second PCR, running roughly 7 to 11 cycles, was carried out with a sample-barcoded 5' primer and a J-beta primer mix. TCRdb itself ran the 5' RACE reads through MiXCR, one entry per CDR3 protein. The profile shows roughly 930,000 distinct CDR3 sequences, roughly 48% of them singletons. Sequenced material: blood. Receptors were obtained from a man aged 30 to 39 in good health.

V usage is TRBV5-1 and J usage is TRBJ2-3; D unresolved. The CDR3 is 14 amino acids. Per the germline V gene, CDR1 is SGHRS and CDR2 is YFSETQ. Trimming took off 4 bases at V and 2 bases at J, with 11 bases between the two ends. The CDR3 DNA follows: TGCGCCAGCAGCCTCGCGGAGCCCACAGATACGCAGTATTTT. This sequence encodes CASSLAEPTDTQYF.

J is TRBJ2-5 and V is TRBV12-3 or TRBV12-4, with 8 bases identical to TRBD1. There are 12 residues in the CDR3. The V and J ends lost 4 bases and 11 bases, in that order; junction bases with no gene match: 6. CDR3 DNA sequence: TGTGCCAGCAGTTCCGACAGGGGCAAGCAGTACTTC. Its translation: CASSSDRGKQYF.

This clonotype has a single count. The gene calls are TRBV7-2 and TRBJ1-1, with 8 bases lining up with TRBD1. CDR3 size: 14 residues. CDR1 is SGHTA and CDR2 is FQGNSA in the germline V gene. With 6 bases clipped from V and 3 bases from J, the junction kept 6 bases outside the gene matches. The CDR3: CASSSQTGDTEAFF. The CDR3 coding sequence is TGTGCCAGCAGTTCCCAGACAGGGGACACTGAAGCTTTCTTT.

As for this clonotype: One end of the junction fails to match germline, which may point to a read error. The chain is built from TRBV14 and TRBJ1-1; D not resolved. The CDR3 runs to 14 residues. Germline lookup yields CDR1 SGHDN and CDR2 FVKESK. The DNA of the CDR3 is TGCGCCAGCAGCCAGCCTACAGCGGGCTATGAAGCTTTCTTT. Protein product: CASSQPTAGYEAFF.

On this clonotype: The junction departs from germline at one end; a sequencing error may be responsible. The chain couples TRBV2 to TRBJ1-4; 7 bases are shared with TRBD1. The CDR3 runs 15 residues. CDR1 and CDR2 (germline): SNHLY, FYNNEI. The CDR3 protein is CASRRDRSTNEKQFF. As DNA, the CDR3 is TGTGCCAGCAGAAGGGACAGATCAACTAATGAAAAACAGTTTTTT.

The chain couples TRBV20-1 to TRBJ2-1, with 10 bases lining up with TRBD2. The length of the CDR3 is 15 residues. V trimming: 3 bases; J trimming: 6 bases; junction bases outside the gene matches: 8. CDR1 is DFQATT and CDR2 is SNEGSKA in the germline V gene (reference sequence). CDR3 DNA: TGCAGTGCTAGTTCAACTAGCGGGGCCGCCAATGAGCAGTTCTTC. Encoded protein: CSASSTSGAANEQFF.

The CDR3 bases are TGTGCCAGCAGCGTCACTAGCGGGGGTGTCTCCTACAATGAGCAGTTCTTC. As protein: CASSVTSGGVSYNEQFF. The V and J genes are TRBV7-2 and TRBJ2-1, with 11 bases fitting TRBD2. The CDR3 runs to 17 residues. With 5 bases clipped from V and 0 bases from J, the junction kept 6 bases outside the gene matches. Germline lookup yields CDR1 SGHTA and CDR2 FQGNSA. The full variable domain, its missing parts supplied by reference TRBV7-2 and TRBJ2-1, is GAGVSQSPSNKVTEKGKDVELRCDPISGHTALYWYRQSLGQGLEFLIYFQGNSAPDKSGLPSDRFSAERTGGSVSTLTIQRTQQEDSAVYLCASSVTSGGVSYNEQFFGPGTRLTVL.

The V call is TRBV13, the J call TRBJ1-1; 8 bases map to TRBD1. Germline CDR1 PRHDT, CDR2 FYEKMQ (reference sequence). J gave up 4 bases and V 5 bases, and 9 bases lay outside the gene matches. The CDR3 is made up of 15 amino acids. As DNA, the CDR3 is TGTGCCAGCAGCGGTTGGACAGGGTGGGTCACTGAAGCTTTCTTT. As protein: CASSGWTGWVTEAFF. Full variable domain (remainder filled in from reference TRBV13 and TRBJ1-1): AAGVIQSPRHLIKEKRETATLKCYPIPRHDTVYWYQQGPGQDPQFLISFYEKMQSDKGSIPDRFSAQQFSDYHSELNMSSLELGDSALYFCASSGWTGWVTEAFFGQGTRLTVV.

This clonotype has a single count. The chain couples TRBV7-2 to TRBJ2-1; TRBD2 is a possible D gene (5 bases). The CDR3 contains 18 residues. Germline V CDR1 and CDR2: SGHTA, FQGNSA. Trimming took 2 bases from V and 0 from J, leaving 17 bases between them. The CDR3 loop is CASSLFPGFRGSYNEQFF. The DNA for the CDR3 is TGTGCCAGCAGCTTATTCCCCGGCTTTCGGGGCTCCTACAATGAGCAGTTCTTC.

The V call is TRBV30, the J call TRBJ2-7; a possible D gene is TRBD2 (5 bases). Trimming left V 3 bases short and J 0 bases short, with 12 bases between. The CDR3 has 14 amino acids. Germline V gene sequence: CDR1 GTSNPN, CDR2 SVGIG (reference sequence). DNA for the CDR3: TGTGCCTGGAGATCCCTCGGGGACTCCTACGAGCAGTACTTC. Protein product: CAWRSLGDSYEQYF.

CDR3 in amino acids: CASSPGVYSNQPQHF. CDR3 sequence (DNA): TGTGCCAGCAGCCCAGGGGTTTATAGCAATCAGCCCCAGCATTTT. This chain links TRBV6-6 with TRBJ1-5, with D possibly being TRBD1 (6 bases). There are 15 residues in the CDR3. Germline V gives CDR1 MNHNY, CDR2 SVGAGI (reference sequence). V was shortened by 6 bases and J by 0 bases, with 12 bases between the two germline ends.

This clonotype was seen once. The chain uses TRBV12-3 or TRBV12-4 and TRBJ2-2, with D hard to call. The CDR3 loop spans 14 amino acids. Trimming took 4 bases from V and 3 from J, leaving 9 bases between them. CDR3 sequence (DNA): TGTGCCAGCAGTTCCGTAGGATACACCGGGGAGCTGTTTTTT. This gives the protein CASSSVGYTGELFF.

This chain links TRBV7-2 with TRBJ1-2, with TRBD1 identical over 7 bases. Germline V CDR1 and CDR2: SGHTA, FQGNSA. The length of the CDR3 is 14 residues. J was trimmed by 7 bases and V by 5 bases; bases with no gene match: 10. CDR3 in DNA: TGTGCCAGCAGCCCCCAAGGGGGCGATAGTGGCTACACCTTC. It translates to CASSPQGGDSGYTF.

Concerning this clonotype: A read error may produce the germline difference seen at one junction end. The rearrangement links TRBV5-6 to TRBJ2-4; 8 bases match TRBD2. The CDR3 is 14 residues long. Germline values: CDR1 SGHDT, CDR2 YYEEEE. The CDR3 DNA is TGTGCCGGCAGCGGGGGAATAGCCAAAAACATTCAGTACTTC. Translated, it gives CAGSGGIAKNIQYF.

Details on this clonotype: This may stem from a read error, because a much larger clone lies one nucleotide away. This chain connects TRBV29-1 to TRBJ2-5; 7 nucleotides line up with TRBD1. The CDR3 has 13 residues. The germline V gene has CDR1 SQVTM and CDR2 ANQGSEA. The CDR3 region is CNGLSHTQGEQYF. The DNA for the CDR3 is TGCAACGGCTTAAGCCACACCCAGGGGGAGCAGTACTTC.

This clonotype was counted at least ten times. The chain uses TRBV20-1 and TRBJ1-3; D is unclear. This CDR3 has 18 amino acids. Germline V CDR1 and CDR2: DFQATT, SNEGSKA (reference sequence). Trimming shortened V by 3 bases and J by 1 base, and 22 bases separated the two germline ends. CDR3 region: CSASPSSSPRGSGNTIYF. In DNA form, the CDR3 reads TGCAGTGCTAGTCCATCCTCCTCCCCCCGGGGATCTGGAAACACCATATATTTT.

The chain carries TRBV20-1 and TRBJ1-2; TRBD1 is a possible D gene (5 bases). V lost 0 bases and J lost 5, with 10 bases in between. CDR1 and CDR2 (germline): DFQATT, SNEGSKA (reference sequence). The CDR3 has 13 amino acids. The CDR3 DNA reads TGCAGTGCTAGAGAGGCAGGGCTTTATGGCTACACCTTC. Translation gives CSAREAGLYGYTF.

The chain uses TRBV5-1 and TRBJ1-5, with 7 bases aligning to TRBD1. V lost 6 bases to trimming and J lost 1 base; unmatched junction nucleotides: 7. Germline V gene data show CDR1 as SGHRS and CDR2 as YFSETQ. The CDR3 runs 15 residues. The chain's CDR3 is CASKELTGSNQPQHF. The CDR3 coding sequence is TGCGCCAGCAAGGAGCTGACAGGGAGCAATCAGCCCCAGCATTTT.

This chain links TRBV4-1 with TRBJ2-1, with 7 bases lining up with TRBD1. CDR1 is MGHRA, CDR2 YSYEKL, per germline. The CDR3 is made up of 13 amino acids. Germline trimming cut 5 bases from V and 6 bases from J; bases unmatched to any gene: 4. The CDR3 is CASSVQGSNEQFF. CDR3 DNA sequence: TGCGCCAGCAGCGTACAGGGGTCCAATGAGCAGTTCTTC.